This T cell receptor beta chain was sequenced for a study of CD8+ T cells in alopecia areata. This CDR3 has 15 residues. Between the trimmed V and J ends, which lost 7 bases and 2 bases, there was a span of 17 bases. Germline V gene lookup returns CDR1 SNHLY and CDR2 FYNNEI. Extracted from the samples, RNA was reverse transcribed into cDNA to serve as the sequencing template. Using immunoSEQ multiplex PCR, the repertoire was profiled, and TCRdb retains in-frame clones only, with some absent. The sample carries approximately 180,000 clones, around 50% recorded once. Findings and caveats of the study: Greater clonality was observed in lesional scalp samples, especially alopecia totalis/universalis, versus normal scalp.

This clone has only one observation. The antigen remains undetermined. The sequence was obtained from a human donor with alopecia areata. Sequenced material: CD4+ T cells sorted from blood, taken at week 0. V gene TRBV2 combines with J gene TRBJ1-1; perhaps TRBD1 as D (6 bases). CDR3: CASTPGQIVNTEAFF. CDR3 coding DNA: TGTGCCAGCACCCCAGGACAGATCGTAAACACTGAAGCTTTCTTT.